This TCR beta chain was identified during a study of blood T cell repertoires in COVID-19. For the study at large: PBMCs, B-cell-depleted T cells, or T cells were the source of the cDNA or gDNA that made up the material.

Trimming removed 5 bases from V and 2 bases from J, with 13 bases in between. This CDR3 comprises 14 residues. CDR1 and CDR2 from the germline V gene are SEHNR and FQNEAQ (reference sequence). Profiling relied on immunoSEQ multiplex PCR, and the TCRdb table lists in-frame clones only, not all of them. In the table there are over 55,000 clones, 65% to 85% of which are singletons. Enrolled through a virtual design, the participants were between roughly 18 and 90 years of age and came from some 26 US areas. The chain recombines TRBV7-9 with TRBJ2-7, with TRBD2 as a possible D gene (6 bases). The sample taken for sequencing was PBMCs or T cells enriched from blood (not recorded which). This TCR was recovered from a woman between 40 and 55 years old with acute COVID-19. The CDR3 protein is CASSPRDWPYEQYF. The CDR3 DNA sequence: TGTGCCAGCAGCCCACGGGACTGGCCCTACGAGCAGTACTTC.